The clone carrying this T cell receptor beta chain was detected only once. Profiling relied on immunoSEQ multiplex PCR, and the TCRdb table lists in-frame clones only, not all of them. The sample has 170,000 or so clones, about 79% seen once. Trimming stripped 1 base from V and 0 bases from J, with 15 bases between. The CDR3 runs 18 residues. The V gene's germline CDR1 is KGHDR and CDR2 SFDVKD. These data are taken from a study of blood T cell repertoires in COVID-19. Sequencing input: peripheral blood. The rearrangement joins TRBV24-1 to TRBJ2-1, with a possible D match to TRBD2 (7 bases). This TCR derives from a woman in her seventies with acute or convalescent COVID-19. The CDR3 loop is CATSDLNWGGGSYNEQFF. CDR3 coding DNA: TGTGCCACCAGTGATTTAAATTGGGGAGGGGGCTCCTACAATGAGCAGTTCTTC.